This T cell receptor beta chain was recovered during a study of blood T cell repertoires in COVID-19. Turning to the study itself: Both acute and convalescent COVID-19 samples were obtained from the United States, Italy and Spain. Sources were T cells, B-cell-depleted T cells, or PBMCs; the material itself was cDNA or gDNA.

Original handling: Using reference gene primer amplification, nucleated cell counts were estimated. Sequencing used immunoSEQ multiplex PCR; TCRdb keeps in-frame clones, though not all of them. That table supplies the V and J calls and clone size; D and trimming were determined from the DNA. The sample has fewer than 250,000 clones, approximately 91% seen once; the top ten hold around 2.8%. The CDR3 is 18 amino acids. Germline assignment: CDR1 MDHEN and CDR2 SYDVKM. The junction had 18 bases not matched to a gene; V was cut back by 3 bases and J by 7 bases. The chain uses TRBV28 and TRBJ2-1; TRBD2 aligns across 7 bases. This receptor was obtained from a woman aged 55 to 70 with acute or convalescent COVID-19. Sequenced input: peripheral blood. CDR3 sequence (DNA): TGTGCCAGCAGTTTTCAATCCGGCGGGAGTGGAGTCGGGAATGAGCAGTTCTTC. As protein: CASSFQSGGSGVGNEQFF.